Each of the 22 T cell receptor beta chains below was sequenced from the same sample in a study of blood T cell repertoires in COVID-19. Sequencing used immunoSEQ multiplex PCR; TCRdb keeps in-frame clones, though not all of them. This table has 140,000 to 150,000 clones, over 80% appearing once. Sequencing was carried out using peripheral blood. The origin of the receptors is a woman aged 35 to 49 with active or convalescent COVID-19.

With regard to this clone: Other DNA sequences from this sample encode an identical CDR3 as well. This rearrangement joins TRBV9 to TRBJ2-5, with a tentative D call TRBD2 (5 bases). Germline V gives CDR1 SGDLS, CDR2 YYNGEE. The length of the CDR3 is 14 residues. Trimming removed 0 bases at V and 2 bases at J, with 8 bases between. The CDR3 bases are TGTGCCAGCAGCGTAGGGACTGTTCAAGAGACCCAGTACTTC. Translating it yields CASSVGTVQETQYF.

This clone was recorded a few times. The V call is TRBV5-8, the J call TRBJ1-2; no clear D. CDR1 is SGHTS, CDR2 YDEGEE, per germline. Trimming shortened V by 4 bases and J by 7 bases, and 14 bases separated the two germline ends. The CDR3 consists of 13 residues. CDR3 nucleotide sequence: TGTGCCAGCAGCATGCGGTATCGGGGTGGCTACACCTTC. Protein sequence: CASSMRYRGGYTF. Filled out from reference TRBV5-8 and TRBJ1-2, the complete variable domain reads EAGVTQSPTHLIKTRGQQATLRCSPISGHTSVYWYQQALGLGLQFLLWYDEGEERNRGNFPPRFSGRQFPNYSSELNVNALELEDSALYLCASSMRYRGGYTFGSGTRLTVV.

The V call is TRBV7-2, the J call TRBJ1-1; maybe TRBD1 (6 bases). Trimming left V 4 bases short and J 10 bases short, with 16 bases between. This CDR3 contains 13 residues. CDR1 is SGHTA and CDR2 is FQGNSA in the germline V gene. Here the CDR3 DNA reads TGTGCCAGCAGCTCTAGTAACAGGGTATCAGCTTTCTTT. Its translation is CASSSSNRVSAFF. Full variable domain (remainder filled in from reference TRBV7-2 and TRBJ1-1): GAGVSQSPSNKVTEKGKDVELRCDPISGHTALYWYRQSLGQGLEFLIYFQGNSAPDKSGLPSDRFSAERTGGSVSTLTIQRTQQEDSAVYLCASSSSNRVSAFFGQGTRLTVV.

The CDR3 spells CASSVGTGVRETQYF. The CDR3 DNA reads as TGTGCCAGCAGCGTCGGGACAGGGGTCCGGGAGACCCAGTACTTC. V usage is TRBV9 and J usage is TRBJ2-5; TRBD1 matches 10 bases. The CDR3 runs to 15 residues. In germline, CDR1 is SGDLS, CDR2 YYNGEE. With 2 bases clipped from V and 5 bases from J, the junction kept 6 bases outside the gene matches.

This chain connects TRBV19 to TRBJ1-2; 9 nucleotides match TRBD1. The ends lost 5 bases at V and 7 bases at J; junction bases unmatched: 11. CDR3 size: 15 residues. Germline-derived CDR1 and CDR2 are LNHDA and SQIVND (reference sequence). Written as DNA, the CDR3 is TGTGCCAGTAGTTCCTCCGGACAGGGGTTGTCTGGCTACACCTTC. Residues: CASSSSGQGLSGYTF.

The chain is built from TRBV2 and TRBJ1-1, with D possibly matching TRBD1 (6 bases). The CDR3 is 11 residues long. V lost 7 bases to trimming and J lost 6 bases, with 9 bases between them. Germline CDR1 SNHLY, CDR2 FYNNEI. The CDR3 sequence is CASTGDSEAFF. The CDR3 bases are TGTGCCAGCACAGGGGATTCTGAAGCTTTCTTT.

This CDR3 reads CASSERAGGGAEAFF. The DNA of the CDR3 is TGTGCCAGCAGCGAACGCGCAGGCGGGGGGGCTGAAGCTTTCTTT. The chain uses TRBV9 and TRBJ1-1; a weak D match, TRBD1 (5 bases). The CDR3 has 15 amino acids. Germline CDR1 is SGDLS and CDR2 is YYNGEE. V shed 3 bases and J shed 6 bases, with 18 bases lying between them.

This sequence joins TRBV6-4 and TRBJ1-3, with 7 bases aligning to TRBD1. The length of the CDR3 is 19 residues. The germline V gene encodes CDR1 MRHNA and CDR2 SNTAGT. The V gene end was trimmed by 2 bases and the J gene end by 2 bases; junction bases not matched to a gene: 15. CDR3 residues: CASSDPVGCDREAGNTIYF. The CDR3, as DNA: TGTGCCAGCAGTGACCCGGTAGGGTGTGACAGGGAGGCTGGAAACACCATATATTTT.

V usage is TRBV6-2 or TRBV6-3 and J usage is TRBJ2-7; 7 bases agree with TRBD1. The V gene end was trimmed by 5 bases and the J gene end by 8 bases; junction bases not matched to a gene: 3. CDR3 size: 11 residues. Germline CDR1 is MNHEY and CDR2 is SVGEGT. This chain's CDR3 is CASSIQGKQYF. Written as DNA, the CDR3 is TGTGCCAGCAGTATACAGGGGAAGCAGTACTTC.

The CDR3 loop reads CASSLAAGVDEQFF. CDR3 coding DNA: TGTGCCAGCAGCTTAGCGGCGGGAGTGGATGAGCAGTTCTTC. The chain carries TRBV7-9 and TRBJ2-1, with 7 bases fitting TRBD2. This CDR3 contains 14 residues. The germline CDR1 and CDR2 sequences are SEHNR and FQNEAQ (reference sequence). J lost 8 bases, V lost 0 bases, and 4 bases had no gene match.

This sequence joins TRBV7-2 and TRBJ2-1; tentatively, D is TRBD1 (5 bases). The CDR3 runs to 14 residues. V gave up 1 base and J gave up 4 bases, with 8 bases separating them. Germline V gene sequence: CDR1 SGHTA, CDR2 FQGNSA. DNA for the CDR3: TGTGCCAGCAGCTTAGAGACAGAGTACAATGAGCAGTTCTTC. This translates into CASSLETEYNEQFF.

The CDR3 sequence: CASSPRGGRGYTF. The CDR3 nucleotides are TGTGCCAGCAGTCCCCGGGGAGGACGGGGCTACACCTTC. The chain joins TRBV6-5 to TRBJ1-2, with D hard to call. The CDR3 runs to 13 residues. V gave up 5 bases and J gave up 8 bases, with 15 bases separating them. Germline loops: CDR1 MNHEY, CDR2 SVGAGI.

The rearrangement uses TRBV21-1 and TRBJ1-2; TRBD1 reflects the table's D call only, with no check against the DNA. TRBV21-1 is designated a pseudogene. This CDR3 spans 18 amino acids. CDR3 sequence (DNA): TGTGCCAGCGCAATAAAGCGTACGAAGGGACAGGGGAATTGTGGCTACACCTTC. Encoded protein: CASAIKRTKGQGNCGYTF.

This chain uses TRBV27 with TRBJ1-2; D not certain. Per germline, CDR1 MNHEY and CDR2 SMNVEV (reference sequence). Deletions cut 2 bases from V and 4 bases from J, with 8 bases between. The CDR3 totals 13 residues. CDR3 sequence reads: CASSLTVSYGYTF. CDR3 nucleotides: TGTGCCAGCAGTTTAACTGTATCCTATGGCTACACCTTC.

V and J are TRBV14 and TRBJ1-6, with a possible D match to TRBD1 (6 bases). The CDR3 runs 16 residues. V was shortened by 1 base and J by 8 bases, with 15 bases between the two germline ends. Germline CDR1 and CDR2: SGHDN and FVKESK. The chain's CDR3 is CASSQVGIGGHSPLHF. In nucleotides, the CDR3 is TGTGCCAGCAGCCAAGTAGGGATTGGGGGCCATTCACCCCTCCACTTT.

The CDR3 protein is CASRPERAEGQPQHF. CDR3 DNA: TGTGCCAGTAGGCCGGAAAGGGCAGAGGGTCAGCCCCAGCATTTT. The chain combines TRBV19 with TRBJ1-5; D not resolved. The CDR3 is 15 residues long. The germline V and J ends were trimmed by 6 bases and 6 bases, with 18 bases remaining between them. CDR1 is LNHDA, CDR2 SQIVND, per germline (reference sequence).

The gene calls are TRBV28 and TRBJ2-7; TRBD1 might be the D (6 bases). The germline V gene has CDR1 MDHEN and CDR2 SYDVKM. This CDR3 region has 14 residues. Trimming cost V 3 bases and J 0 bases, with 9 bases left between them. The CDR3 spells CASSFWTDSYEQYF. The CDR3 DNA reads as TGTGCCAGCAGTTTTTGGACAGACTCCTACGAGCAGTACTTC.

This chain uses TRBV28 with TRBJ2-2; 9 bases match TRBD2. Trimming removed 3 bases from V and 1 base from J; junction bases left unmatched: 0. This CDR3 is 15 amino acids long. Germline V gene sequence: CDR1 MDHEN, CDR2 SYDVKM. CDR3: CASSLRGGNTGELFF. The CDR3 DNA follows: TGTGCCAGCAGTTTGCGGGGGGGGAACACCGGGGAGCTGTTTTTT.

The chain joins TRBV7-2 to TRBJ1-1; D is uncertain. This CDR3 contains 13 residues. Germline V lookup: CDR1 SGHTA, CDR2 FQGNSA. V was pared by 5 bases and J by 0 bases, with 7 bases between. DNA for the CDR3: TGTGCCAGCAGCCCGGGTATGAACACTGAAGCTTTCTTT. As protein: CASSPGMNTEAFF.

The J gene is TRBJ2-1, the V gene TRBV30; tentatively, D is TRBD2 (6 bases). The V end lost 0 bases, the J end lost 9 bases, and 12 bases lay between the germline ends. Germline V CDR1 and CDR2: GTSNPN, SVGIG (reference sequence). The CDR3 length is 13 residues. As DNA, the CDR3 is TGTGCCTGGAGTGTGGCCGGGAGTGGTGAGCAGTTCTTC. This translates into CAWSVAGSGEQFF. Variable domain in full (rest from reference TRBV30 and TRBJ2-1): SQTIHQWPATLVQPVGSPLSLECTVEGTSNPNLYWYRQAAGRGLQLLFYSVGIGQISSEVPQNLSASRPQDRQFILSSKKLLLSDSGFYLCAWSVAGSGEQFFGPGTRLTVL.

This chain uses TRBV4-2 with TRBJ1-2, with 8 nucleotides matching TRBD1. CDR3 size: 14 residues. The trim removed 0 bases at V and 14 bases at J, leaving 11 bases unmatched. Germline V gene sequence: CDR1 LGHNA, CDR2 YNFKEQ. The CDR3 loop reads CASSQDGGQGSGTF. CDR3 sequence (DNA): TGTGCCAGCAGCCAAGATGGAGGACAGGGCTCGGGGACCTTC.

This chain joins TRBV28 and TRBJ1-2; 7 bases match TRBD1. CDR1 is MDHEN and CDR2 is SYDVKM in the germline V gene. The CDR3 runs 13 residues. Germline trimming cut 10 bases from V and 2 bases from J; bases unmatched to any gene: 7. The CDR3 bases are TGTGCCACAAGCGTGACAGGGAACTATGGCTACACCTTC. Translation gives CATSVTGNYGYTF.